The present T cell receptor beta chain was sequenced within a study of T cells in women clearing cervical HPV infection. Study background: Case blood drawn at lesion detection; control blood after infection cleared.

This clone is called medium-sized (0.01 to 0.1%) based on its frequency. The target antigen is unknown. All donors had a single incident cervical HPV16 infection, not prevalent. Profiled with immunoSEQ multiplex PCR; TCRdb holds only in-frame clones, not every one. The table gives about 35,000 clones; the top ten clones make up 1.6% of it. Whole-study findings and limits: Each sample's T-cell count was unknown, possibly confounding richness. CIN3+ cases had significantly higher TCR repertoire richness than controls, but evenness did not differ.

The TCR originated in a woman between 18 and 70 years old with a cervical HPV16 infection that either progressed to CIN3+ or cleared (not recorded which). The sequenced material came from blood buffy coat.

The sequenced CDR3 bases are TGCGCCAGCAGTGTCCAGGGGGTTGGTAATGAAAAA. Its translation is CASSVQGVGNEK. The CDR3 reads in full as CASSVQGVGNEKLFF. V gene TRBV10-1 combines with J gene TRBJ1-4, with 7 bases matching TRBD1. The read gets to within 3 residues of the CDR3 end, and the germline J gene fills in the rest. This CDR3 region has 15 residues. Germline loops: CDR1 WNHNN, CDR2 SYGVQD (reference sequence). The J segment lost 4 bases and the V segment lost 4 bases, leaving 6 bases of the junction unmatched.